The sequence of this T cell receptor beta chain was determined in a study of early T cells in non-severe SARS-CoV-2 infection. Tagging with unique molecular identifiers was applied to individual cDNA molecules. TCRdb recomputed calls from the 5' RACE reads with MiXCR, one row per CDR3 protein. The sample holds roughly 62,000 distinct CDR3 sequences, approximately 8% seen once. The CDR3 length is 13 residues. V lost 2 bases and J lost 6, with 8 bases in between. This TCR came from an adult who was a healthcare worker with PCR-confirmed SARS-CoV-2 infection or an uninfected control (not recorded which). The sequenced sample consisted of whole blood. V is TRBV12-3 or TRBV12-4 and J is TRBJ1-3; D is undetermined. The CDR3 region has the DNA TGTGCCAGCAGTTTAATCTTGGAAAACACCATATATTTT. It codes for CASSLILENTIYF.